The subject of this entry is one T cell receptor beta chain. Antigen: not known. The source of the sample is a study of cytomegalovirus exposure and HLA in healthy donors. Points from the study as a whole: The study listed some 160 cytomegalovirus-associated TCR beta chains. While the bulk of TCR sequences proved rare, some public TCRs turned up in many donors.

The CDR3 totals 12 residues. Germline CDR1 and CDR2: SGHDN and FVKESK. Trimming took off 5 bases at V and 4 bases at J, with 6 bases between the two ends. TCRdb keeps only in-frame clones here, not all; method: immunoSEQ multiplex PCR. The sample yields around 150,000 clones, about 86% seen once. V gene TRBV14 combines with J gene TRBJ1-3, with D unresolved. The sample taken for sequencing was PBMCs. This clonotype originated in a woman under 30 in good health and CMV-seropositive. For the CDR3, the DNA is TGTGCCAGCAGCACTAACGGAAACACCATATATTTT. Residues: CASSTNGNTIYF.